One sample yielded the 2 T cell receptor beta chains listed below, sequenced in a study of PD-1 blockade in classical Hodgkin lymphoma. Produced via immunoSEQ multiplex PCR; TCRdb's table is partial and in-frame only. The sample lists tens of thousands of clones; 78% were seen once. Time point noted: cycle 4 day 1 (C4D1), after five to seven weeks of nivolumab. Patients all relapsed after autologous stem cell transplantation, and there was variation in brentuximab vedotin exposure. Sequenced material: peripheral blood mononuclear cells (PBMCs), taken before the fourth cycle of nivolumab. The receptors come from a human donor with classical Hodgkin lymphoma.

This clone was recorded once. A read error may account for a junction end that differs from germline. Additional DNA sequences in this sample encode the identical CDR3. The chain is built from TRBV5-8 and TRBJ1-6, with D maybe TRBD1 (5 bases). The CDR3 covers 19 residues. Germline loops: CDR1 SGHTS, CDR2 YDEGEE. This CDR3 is CASSPDPDWGSLYNSPLHF. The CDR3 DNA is TGCGCCAGCAGCCCGGATCCTGATTGGGGGTCCCTCTATAATTCACCCCTCCACTTT.

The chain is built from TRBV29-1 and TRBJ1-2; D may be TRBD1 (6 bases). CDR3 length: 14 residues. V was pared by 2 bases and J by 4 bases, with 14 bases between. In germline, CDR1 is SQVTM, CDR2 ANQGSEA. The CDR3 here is CSVETGGYVYGYTF. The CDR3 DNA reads TGCAGCGTTGAAACTGGGGGCTACGTCTATGGCTACACCTTC.